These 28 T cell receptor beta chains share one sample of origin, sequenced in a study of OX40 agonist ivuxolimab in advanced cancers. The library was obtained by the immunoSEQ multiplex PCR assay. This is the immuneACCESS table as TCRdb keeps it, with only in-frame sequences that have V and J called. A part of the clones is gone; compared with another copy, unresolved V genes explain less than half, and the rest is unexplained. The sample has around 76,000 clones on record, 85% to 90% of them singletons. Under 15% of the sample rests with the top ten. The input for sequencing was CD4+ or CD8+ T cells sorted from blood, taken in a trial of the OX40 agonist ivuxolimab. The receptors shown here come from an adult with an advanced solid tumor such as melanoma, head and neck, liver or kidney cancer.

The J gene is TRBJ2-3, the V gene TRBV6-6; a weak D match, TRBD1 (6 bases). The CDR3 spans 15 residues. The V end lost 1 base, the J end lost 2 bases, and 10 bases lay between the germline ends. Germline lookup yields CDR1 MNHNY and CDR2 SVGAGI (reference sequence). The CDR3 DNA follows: TGTGCCAGCAGTTACTTAGGACAGATCACAGATACGCAGTATTTT. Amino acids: CASSYLGQITDTQYF.

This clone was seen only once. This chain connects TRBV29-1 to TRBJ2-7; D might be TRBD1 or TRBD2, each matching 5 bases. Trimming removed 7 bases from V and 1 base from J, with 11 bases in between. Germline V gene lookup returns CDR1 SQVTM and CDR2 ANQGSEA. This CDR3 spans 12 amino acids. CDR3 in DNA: TGCAGCGCTGACAGCGGTTCCTACGAGCAGTACTTC. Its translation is CSADSGSYEQYF.

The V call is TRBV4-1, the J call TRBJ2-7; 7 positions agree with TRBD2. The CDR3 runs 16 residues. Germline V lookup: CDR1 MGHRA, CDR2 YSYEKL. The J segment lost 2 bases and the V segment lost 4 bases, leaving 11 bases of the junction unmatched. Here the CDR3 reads CASSLLSGGTPYEQYF. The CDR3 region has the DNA TGCGCCAGCAGCCTCCTGTCGGGAGGTACGCCCTACGAGCAGTACTTC.

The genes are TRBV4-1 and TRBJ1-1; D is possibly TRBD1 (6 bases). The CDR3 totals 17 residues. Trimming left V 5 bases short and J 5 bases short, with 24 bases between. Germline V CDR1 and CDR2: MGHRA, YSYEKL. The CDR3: CASSARGGASEGTEAFF. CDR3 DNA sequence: TGCGCCAGCAGCGCAAGGGGGGGGGCGTCGGAGGGGACTGAAGCTTTCTTT.

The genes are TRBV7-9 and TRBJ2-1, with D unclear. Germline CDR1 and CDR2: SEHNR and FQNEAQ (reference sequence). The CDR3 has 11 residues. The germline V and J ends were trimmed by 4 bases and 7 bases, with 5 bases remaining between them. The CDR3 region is CASSSANEQFF. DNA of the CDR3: TGTGCCAGCAGCTCAGCTAATGAGCAGTTCTTC.

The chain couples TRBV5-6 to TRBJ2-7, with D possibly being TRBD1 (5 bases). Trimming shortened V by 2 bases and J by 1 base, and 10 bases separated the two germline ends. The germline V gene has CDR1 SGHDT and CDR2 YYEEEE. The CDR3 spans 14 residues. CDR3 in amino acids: CASSFLDRSYEQYF. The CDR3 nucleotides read TGTGCCAGCAGCTTCCTCGACAGATCCTACGAGCAGTACTTC. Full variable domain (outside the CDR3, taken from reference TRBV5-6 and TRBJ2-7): DAGVTQSPTHLIKTRGQQVTLRCSPKSGHDTVSWYQQALGQGPQFIFQYYEEEERQRGNFPDRFSGHQFPNYSSELNVNALLLGDSALYLCASSFLDRSYEQYFGPGTRLTVT.

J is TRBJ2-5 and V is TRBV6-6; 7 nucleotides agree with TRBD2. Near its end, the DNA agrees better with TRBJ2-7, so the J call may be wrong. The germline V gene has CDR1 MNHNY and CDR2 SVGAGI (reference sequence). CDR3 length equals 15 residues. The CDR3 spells CASSPPPGLPYEQYF. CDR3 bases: TGTGCCAGCAGTCCGCCCCCGGGACTACCTTACGAGCAGTACTTC.

In DNA form, the CDR3 reads TGTGCCAGCAGTTTATCAGGGACGGACTATGGCTACACCTTC. Amino acid sequence: CASSLSGTDYGYTF. This chain joins TRBV27 and TRBJ1-2; a weak D match, TRBD1 (5 bases). This CDR3 comprises 14 residues. V dropped 0 bases and J dropped 3 bases, with 8 bases sitting between them. In germline, CDR1 is MNHEY, CDR2 SMNVEV (reference sequence).

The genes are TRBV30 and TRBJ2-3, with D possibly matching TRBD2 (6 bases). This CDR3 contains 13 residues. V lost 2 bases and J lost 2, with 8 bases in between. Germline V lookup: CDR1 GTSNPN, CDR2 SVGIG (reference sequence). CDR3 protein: CAWSPGLTDTQYF. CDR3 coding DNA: TGTGCCTGGAGTCCGGGACTCACAGATACGCAGTATTTT.

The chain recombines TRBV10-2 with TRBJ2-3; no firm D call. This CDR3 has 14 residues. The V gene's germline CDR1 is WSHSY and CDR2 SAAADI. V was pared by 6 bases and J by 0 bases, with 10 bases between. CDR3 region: CASRGLASTDTQYF. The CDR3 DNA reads TGCGCCAGCAGGGGGTTGGCGAGCACAGATACGCAGTATTTT.

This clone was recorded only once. CDR3 in DNA: TGTGCCAGCAGCACCATTGGGGGCCACGAGCAGTACTTC. This gives the protein CASSTIGGHEQYF. This chain connects TRBV7-9 to TRBJ2-7; D is perhaps TRBD1 (6 bases). The germline V and J ends were trimmed by 5 bases and 5 bases, with 13 bases remaining between them. The CDR3 has 13 residues. Germline assignment: CDR1 SEHNR and CDR2 FQNEAQ (reference sequence).

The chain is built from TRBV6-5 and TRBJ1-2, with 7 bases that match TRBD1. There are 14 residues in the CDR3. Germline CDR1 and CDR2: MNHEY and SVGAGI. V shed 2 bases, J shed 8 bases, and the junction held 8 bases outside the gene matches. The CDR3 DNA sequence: TGTGCCAGCAGTTACACGAAAACAGGGGACGGCTACACCTTC. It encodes CASSYTKTGDGYTF.

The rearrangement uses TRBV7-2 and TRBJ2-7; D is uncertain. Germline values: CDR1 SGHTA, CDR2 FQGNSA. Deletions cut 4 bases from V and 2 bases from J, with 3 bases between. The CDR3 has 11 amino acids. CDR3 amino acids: CASSSTYEQYF. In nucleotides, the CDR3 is TGTGCCAGCAGCTCTACCTACGAGCAGTACTTC.

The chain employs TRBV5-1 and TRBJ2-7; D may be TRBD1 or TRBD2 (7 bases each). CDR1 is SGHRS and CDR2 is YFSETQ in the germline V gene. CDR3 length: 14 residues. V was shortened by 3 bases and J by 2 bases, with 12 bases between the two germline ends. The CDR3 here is CASSSRGGAYEQYF. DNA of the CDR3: TGCGCCAGCAGCTCCAGGGGGGGTGCCTACGAGCAGTACTTC.

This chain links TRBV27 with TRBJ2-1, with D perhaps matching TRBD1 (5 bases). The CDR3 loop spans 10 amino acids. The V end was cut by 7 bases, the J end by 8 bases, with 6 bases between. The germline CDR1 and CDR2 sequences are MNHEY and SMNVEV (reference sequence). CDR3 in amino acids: CASKGDEQFF. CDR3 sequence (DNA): TGTGCCAGCAAAGGGGATGAGCAGTTCTTC.

The CDR3 reads CASSQEPGPLDNEQFF. In DNA, the CDR3 is TGCGCCAGCAGCCAAGAACCGGGTCCTCTTGACAATGAGCAGTTCTTC. V gene TRBV4-1 combines with J gene TRBJ2-1; no firm D call. This CDR3 is built from 16 residues. The germline V and J ends were trimmed by 0 bases and 5 bases, with 14 bases remaining between them. CDR1 is MGHRA, CDR2 YSYEKL, per germline.

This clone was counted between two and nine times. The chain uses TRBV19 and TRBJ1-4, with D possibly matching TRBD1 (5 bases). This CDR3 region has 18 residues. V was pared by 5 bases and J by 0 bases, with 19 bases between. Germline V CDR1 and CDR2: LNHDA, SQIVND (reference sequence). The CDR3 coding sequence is TGTGCCAGTAGTGCCCACGTGGAGGGGACTGCAACTAATGAAAAACTGTTTTTT. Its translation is CASSAHVEGTATNEKLFF.

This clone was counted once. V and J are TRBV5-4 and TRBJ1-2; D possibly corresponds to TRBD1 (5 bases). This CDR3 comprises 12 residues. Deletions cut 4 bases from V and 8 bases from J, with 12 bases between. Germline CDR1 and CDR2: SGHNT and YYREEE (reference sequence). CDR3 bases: TGTGCCAGCAGCGAGCAGGGCTCCGGCTACACCTTC. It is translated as CASSEQGSGYTF.

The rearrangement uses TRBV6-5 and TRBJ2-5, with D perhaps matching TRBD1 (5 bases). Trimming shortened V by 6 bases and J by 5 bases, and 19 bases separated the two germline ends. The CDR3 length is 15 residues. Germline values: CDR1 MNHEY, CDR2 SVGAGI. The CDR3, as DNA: TGTGCCAGCAGCCCTTCAGAGAATCCAGGGGAGACCCAGTACTTC. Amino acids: CASSPSENPGETQYF.

The chain's CDR3 is CASSPRGGAGAEAFF. In DNA, the CDR3 is TGTGCCAGCTCACCACGCGGGGGAGCTGGCGCTGAAGCTTTCTTT. V is TRBV18 and J is TRBJ1-1; D perhaps matches TRBD1 (5 bases). This CDR3 region has 15 residues. V lost 1 base and J 6 bases, leaving 15 bases between the germline ends. Germline-derived CDR1 and CDR2 are KGHSH and LQKENI.

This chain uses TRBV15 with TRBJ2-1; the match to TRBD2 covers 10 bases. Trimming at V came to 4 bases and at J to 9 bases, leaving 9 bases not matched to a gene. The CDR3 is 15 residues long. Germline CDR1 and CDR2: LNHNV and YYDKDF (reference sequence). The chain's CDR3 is CATSTRRQREGEQFF. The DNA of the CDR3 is TGTGCCACCAGCACGCGCCGACAGCGGGAGGGTGAGCAGTTCTTC.

The CDR3 spells CASSERKDRAVAGANVLTF. Here the CDR3 DNA reads TGTGCCAGCAGCGAAAGGAAGGACAGGGCGGTCGCTGGGGCCAACGTCCTGACTTTC. The genes are TRBV2 and TRBJ2-6; 8 bases are a match to TRBD1. The germline V gene encodes CDR1 SNHLY and CDR2 FYNNEI. V was clipped by 6 bases and J by 2 bases; unmatched bases: 15. The CDR3 consists of 19 residues.

The CDR3 loop is CASSLMGGPIPDTQYF. The CDR3 DNA follows: TGTGCCAGCAGTTTAATGGGGGGTCCCATTCCAGATACGCAGTATTTT. V gene TRBV27 combines with J gene TRBJ2-3, with D possibly TRBD2 on 6 matching bases. Between the trimmed V and J ends, which lost 2 bases and 4 bases, there was a span of 16 bases. Per germline, CDR1 MNHEY and CDR2 SMNVEV (reference sequence). The CDR3 loop spans 16 amino acids.

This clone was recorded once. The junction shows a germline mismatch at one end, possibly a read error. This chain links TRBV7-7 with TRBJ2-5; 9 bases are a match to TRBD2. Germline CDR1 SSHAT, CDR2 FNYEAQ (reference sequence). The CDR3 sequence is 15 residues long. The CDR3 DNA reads TGTGCTAGCAGCTTGGGCGGGAGGGCCGGGGAGACCCAGTACTTC. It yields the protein CASSLGGRAGETQYF.

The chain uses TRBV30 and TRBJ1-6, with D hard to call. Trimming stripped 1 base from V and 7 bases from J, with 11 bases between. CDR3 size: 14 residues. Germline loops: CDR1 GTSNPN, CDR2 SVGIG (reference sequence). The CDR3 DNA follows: TGTGCCTGGAGTGGGGTCGGAGGGAATTCACCCCTCCACTTT. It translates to CAWSGVGGNSPLHF.

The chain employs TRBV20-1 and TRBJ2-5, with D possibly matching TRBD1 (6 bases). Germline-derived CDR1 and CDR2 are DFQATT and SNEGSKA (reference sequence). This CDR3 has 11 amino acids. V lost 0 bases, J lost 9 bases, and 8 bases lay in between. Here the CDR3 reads CSARDGGAQYF. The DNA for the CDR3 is TGCAGTGCTAGAGATGGGGGCGCCCAGTACTTC.

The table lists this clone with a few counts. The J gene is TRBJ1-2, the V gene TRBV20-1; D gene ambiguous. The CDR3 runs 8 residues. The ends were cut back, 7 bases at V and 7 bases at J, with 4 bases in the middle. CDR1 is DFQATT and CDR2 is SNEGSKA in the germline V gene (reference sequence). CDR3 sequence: CSVGGYTF. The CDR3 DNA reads TGCAGTGTAGGTGGCTACACCTTC.

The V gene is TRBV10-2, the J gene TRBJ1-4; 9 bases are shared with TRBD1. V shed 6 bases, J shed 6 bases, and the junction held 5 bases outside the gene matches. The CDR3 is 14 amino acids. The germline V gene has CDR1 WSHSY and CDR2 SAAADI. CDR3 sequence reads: CASRPTGGDEKLFF. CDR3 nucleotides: TGCGCCAGCAGACCCACAGGGGGCGATGAAAAACTGTTTTTT.